This TCR beta chain was documented in a study of T cell responses to AZD1222 COVID-19 vaccine. Findings and limits, study-wide: Baseline serology detected seropositivity in only five or six AZD1222 recipients. Spike-specific TCR breadth and depth grew following two AZD1222 doses. Females outnumbered males among donors, who were mostly white British; clonal diversity was possibly underestimated.

With regard to this clone: The antigen remains undetermined.

TCRdb's table, derived via immunoSEQ multiplex PCR, lists solely in-frame clones and lacks some. Altogether 150,000 to 200,000 clones are present, less than 95% being singletons, with the ten largest covering 0.64%. The CDR3 spans 13 residues. V gave up 0 bases and J gave up 5 bases; unmatched junction bases: 0. Germline-derived CDR1 and CDR2 are SGDLS and YYNGEE. The receptor's source is an adult in good health. J is TRBJ2-5 and V is TRBV9, with 8 bases that match TRBD2. The material was peripheral blood, obtained on day 0 of AZD1222 vaccination. CDR3 nucleotides: TGTGCCAGCAGCGTAGCGGGAGGGGAGACCCAGTACTTC. Its translation: CASSVAGGETQYF.